This T cell receptor beta chain derives from a study of T cell changes during pregnancy in multiple sclerosis. Sequencing used immunoSEQ multiplex PCR; TCRdb keeps in-frame clones, though not all of them. The table lists roughly 87,000 clones, just under 95% of them singletons. This receptor was obtained from a female donor in good health, enrolled as a control in a pregnancy study. The sequences come from peripheral blood, collected in the third trimester of pregnancy.

The CDR3 nucleotides read TGTGCCAGCAGCTTGCTAGTGGCGGGGGGCTACGAGCAGTACTTC. Its translation: CASSLLVAGGYEQYF. The rearrangement links TRBV5-5 to TRBJ2-7, with 8 bases lining up with TRBD2. The V and J ends lost 1 base and 3 bases, in that order; junction bases with no gene match: 6. CDR1 and CDR2 from the germline V gene are SGHKS and YYEKEE (reference sequence). This CDR3 has 15 amino acids.